This paragraph reports one T cell receptor beta chain. This sample was taken from a study of blood T cell repertoires in COVID-19. Turning to the study itself: PBMCs, B-cell-depleted T cells, or T cells were the source of the cDNA or gDNA that made up the material.

The length of the CDR3 is 18 residues. Per germline, CDR1 LNHDA and CDR2 SQIVND (reference sequence). Between the trimmed V and J ends, which lost 2 bases and 1 base, there was a span of 19 bases. Original processing methods: It was from reference gene primer amplification that nucleated cell counts were estimated. Some clones are missing from TCRdb's copy, which holds only in-frame ones; the method was immunoSEQ multiplex PCR. V, J and clone size reflect that table, while D and trimming were determined from the DNA. The sample holds some 340,000 clones; approximately 91% are singletons and the top ten take 3.9%.

The sequence derives from a woman aged 25-40 years who had been exposed to COVID-19. Sample: PBMCs or T cells enriched from blood (not recorded which). V and J are TRBV19 and TRBJ2-3; D possibly corresponds to TRBD2 (6 bases). In DNA form, the CDR3 reads TGTGCCAGTAGTATATTGGCCCCGGGGGATCAGGGCACAGATACGCAGTATTTT. This translates into CASSILAPGDQGTDTQYF.